These 12 T cell receptor beta chains originate from one sample sequenced in a study of blood T cell repertoires in COVID-19. Method: immunoSEQ multiplex PCR; TCRdb's copy keeps in-frame clones and lacks some. In the table there are 240,000 or so clones, 85% to 90% of which are singletons. The sample comprised peripheral blood. The receptors derive from a man between 60 and 75 years old with acute or convalescent COVID-19.

This clone was seen only once. This chain joins TRBV4-3 and TRBJ2-1; D may be TRBD2 (6 bases). There are 13 residues in the CDR3. Germline CDR1 reads LGHNA; CDR2 reads YSLEER. V was cut by 0 bases and J by 8 bases, with 8 bases left in between. CDR3 sequence: CASSQEREDEQFF. The CDR3 bases are TGCGCCAGCAGCCAAGAAAGGGAGGATGAGCAGTTCTTC.

This chain uses TRBV30 with TRBJ2-3, with 9 bases aligning to TRBD2. V lost 4 bases, J lost 0 bases, and 2 bases stayed unmatched. The CDR3 totals 14 residues. CDR1 and CDR2 from the germline V gene are GTSNPN and SVGIG (reference sequence). The CDR3, as DNA: TGTGCCTGGACCACTAGCGGGAGCACAGATACGCAGTATTTT. Amino acids: CAWTTSGSTDTQYF.

The rearrangement links TRBV24-1 to TRBJ2-1, with TRBD2 matching over 10 bases. The CDR3 is made up of 17 amino acids. Germline V gene sequence: CDR1 KGHDR, CDR2 SFDVKD. V shed 3 bases, J shed 8 bases, and the junction held 12 bases outside the gene matches. The CDR3 sequence: CATSDGLAGGTWDEQFF. CDR3 sequence (DNA): TGTGCCACCAGTGATGGGTTAGCGGGAGGAACCTGGGATGAGCAGTTCTTC.

The chain couples TRBV11-1 to TRBJ2-7; D gene unclear. The CDR3 runs to 13 residues. Germline lookup yields CDR1 SGHAT and CDR2 FQDESV (reference sequence). Trimming took 5 bases from V and 0 from J, leaving 8 bases between them. The CDR3, as DNA: TGTGCCAGCAGCACCACGAGCTCCTACGAGCAGTACTTC. It is translated as CASSTTSSYEQYF.

The rearrangement joins TRBV9 to TRBJ2-1; 11 positions agree with TRBD1. V was clipped by 1 base and J by 7 bases; unmatched bases: 10. Looked up from germline, CDR1 is SGDLS and CDR2 is YYNGEE. The CDR3 sequence is 17 residues long. CDR3 in DNA: TGTGCCAGCAGCGTATTCCCGGGACAGGGGGGTATGAATGAGCAGTTCTTC. As protein: CASSVFPGQGGMNEQFF.

CDR3 DNA sequence: TGTGCCAGCAGTTCCCTTACGGGTTATAATTCACCCCTCCACTTT. Protein sequence: CASSSLTGYNSPLHF. The chain links TRBV27 to TRBJ1-6; unclear D gene. Germline values: CDR1 MNHEY, CDR2 SMNVEV (reference sequence). The CDR3 runs to 15 residues. The V end was cut by 4 bases, the J end by 4 bases, with 11 bases between.

The chain carries TRBV19 and TRBJ2-7; 14 bases align to TRBD2. Per germline, CDR1 LNHDA and CDR2 SQIVND (reference sequence). The CDR3 runs to 17 residues. The junction had 7 bases not matched to a gene; V was cut back by 4 bases and J by 2 bases. CDR3 protein: CASSTGLAGGPTYEQYF. Written as DNA, the CDR3 is TGTGCCAGTAGTACAGGACTAGCGGGAGGACCTACCTACGAGCAGTACTTC. The full variable domain, with the rest looked up from reference TRBV19 and TRBJ2-7, is DGGITQSPKYLFRKEGQNVTLSCEQNLNHDAMYWYRQDPGQGLRLIYYSQIVNDFQKGDIAEGYSVSREKKESFPLTVTSAQKNPTAFYLCASSTGLAGGPTYEQYFGPGTRLTVT.

The rearrangement links TRBV4-3 to TRBJ1-2, with D hard to call. The CDR3 is 14 amino acids. The ends were cut back, 2 bases at V and 2 bases at J, with 9 bases in the middle. The germline V gene has CDR1 LGHNA and CDR2 YSLEER. The CDR3 DNA is TGCGCCAGCAGCCAACTCGAGCGGAACTATGGCTACACCTTC. Residues: CASSQLERNYGYTF.

This clone was seen only a few times. This rearrangement joins TRBV19 to TRBJ2-2; tentative D call: TRBD1 (6 bases). Germline-derived CDR1 and CDR2 are LNHDA and SQIVND (reference sequence). Trimming took 6 bases from V and 5 from J, leaving 13 bases between them. This CDR3 region has 14 residues. The CDR3 DNA reads as TGTGCCAGTAGCACCGGGACATCTACCGGGGAGCTGTTTTTT. Its protein is CASSTGTSTGELFF.

The chain is built from TRBV15 and TRBJ1-5, with a tentative D call TRBD1 (5 bases). The germline V gene encodes CDR1 LNHNV and CDR2 YYDKDF (reference sequence). Trimming shortened V by 3 bases and J by 3 bases, and 12 bases separated the two germline ends. This CDR3 comprises 15 residues. The CDR3 DNA reads TGTGCCACCAGCAGGGGGGGAAGGAACAATCAGCCCCAGCATTTT. It encodes CATSRGGRNNQPQHF.

The J gene is TRBJ1-6, the V gene TRBV4-3; 7 nucleotides line up with TRBD1. This CDR3 is built from 16 residues. Germline CDR1 and CDR2: LGHNA and YSLEER. Trimming cost V 0 bases and J 7 bases; bases outside gene matches: 6. As DNA, the CDR3 is TGCGCCAGCAGCCAAGATTTGGCAGGGGGGAATTCACCCCTCCACTTT. Translation gives CASSQDLAGGNSPLHF.

The V call is TRBV2, the J call TRBJ1-3, with TRBD1 identical over 8 bases. Germline CDR1 reads SNHLY; CDR2 reads FYNNEI. The trim removed 2 bases at V and 1 base at J, leaving 7 bases unmatched. The CDR3 is 17 residues long. CDR3 residues: CASSETRTGFSGNTIYF. The CDR3 DNA reads as TGTGCCAGCAGTGAAACCCGGACAGGGTTTTCTGGAAACACCATATATTTT.